A single T cell receptor beta chain is shown here with its context. Its matching antigen is unknown. Sample-barcoded 5' priming and a J-beta primer mix drove a second PCR of roughly 6 to 12 cycles. TCRdb ran MiXCR on the 5' RACE reads and lists one entry per CDR3 protein. The sample contains around 700,000 distinct CDR3 sequences, 20% to 25% of which appear only once. This entry belongs to a study of blood T cells in healthy people across ages. Study-wide points: With naive T cell percentage, TCR beta diversity showed a strong correlation.

The CDR3 spans 13 residues. Trimming pared 6 bases from V and 3 bases from J, leaving 14 bases between. Germline-derived CDR1 and CDR2 are DFQATT and SNEGSKA (reference sequence). This sample also appeared in a second study, on T cells of mothers and their children.

The sequence was collected from a boy between 5 and 17 years old in good health. The specimen sequenced was blood. The V call is TRBV20-1, the J call TRBJ1-1; unclear D gene. The CDR3 bases are TGCAGTGCCGGCGCTGGGTCGCACACTGAAGCTTTCTTT. Translating gives CSAGAGSHTEAFF.